This T cell receptor (beta chain) was sequenced during a study of patients and donors after allogeneic stem cell transplantation. TCRdb processed the RT-PCR reads anew with MiXCR; each CDR3 protein has one entry. Of approximately 200,000 distinct CDR3 sequences listed, roughly an eighth are singletons. CDR3 size: 15 residues. V gave up 1 base and J gave up 2 bases, with 12 bases separating them. The germline gives CDR1 SGHRS, CDR2 YFSETQ. A few counts support this clonotype. The chain links TRBV5-1 to TRBJ1-1; TRBD1 might be the D (5 bases). Material: blood, either unsorted or a sorted T cell fraction (not recorded which). The TCR was taken from a human donor who was either an allogeneic HSCT recipient or a stem cell or donor lymphocyte infusion donor (not recorded which). It is not recorded whose cells these are; they may come from a transplant donor. The CDR3, as DNA: TGCGCCAGCAGCTTGTCTTGGGGGGGAAACACTGAAGCTTTCTTT. Protein product: CASSLSWGGNTEAFF.